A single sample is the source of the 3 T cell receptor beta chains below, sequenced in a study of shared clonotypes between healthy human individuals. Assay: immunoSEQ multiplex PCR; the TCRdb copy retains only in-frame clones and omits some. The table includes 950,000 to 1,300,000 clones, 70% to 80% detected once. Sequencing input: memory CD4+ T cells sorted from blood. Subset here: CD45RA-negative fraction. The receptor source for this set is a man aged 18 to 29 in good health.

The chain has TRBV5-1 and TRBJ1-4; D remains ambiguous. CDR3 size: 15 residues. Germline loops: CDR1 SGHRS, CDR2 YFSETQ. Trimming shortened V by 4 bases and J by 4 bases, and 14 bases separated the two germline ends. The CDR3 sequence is CASSLGTSINEKLFF. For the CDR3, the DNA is TGCGCCAGCAGCCTTGGAACGTCTATTAATGAAAAACTGTTTTTT.

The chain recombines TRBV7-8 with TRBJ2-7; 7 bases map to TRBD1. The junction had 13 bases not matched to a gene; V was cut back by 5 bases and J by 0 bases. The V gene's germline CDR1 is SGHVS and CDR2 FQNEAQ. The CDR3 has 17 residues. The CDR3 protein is CASSRQGDPTYSYEQYF. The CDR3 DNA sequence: TGTGCCAGCAGCCGTCAGGGGGACCCTACTTACTCCTACGAGCAGTACTTC.

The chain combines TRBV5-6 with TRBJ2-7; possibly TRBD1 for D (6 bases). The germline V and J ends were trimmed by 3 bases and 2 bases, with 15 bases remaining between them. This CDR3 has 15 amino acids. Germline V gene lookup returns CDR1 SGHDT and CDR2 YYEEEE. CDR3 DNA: TGTGCCAGCAGCTCAACGGGACACTCTACCTACGAGCAGTACTTC. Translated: CASSSTGHSTYEQYF.